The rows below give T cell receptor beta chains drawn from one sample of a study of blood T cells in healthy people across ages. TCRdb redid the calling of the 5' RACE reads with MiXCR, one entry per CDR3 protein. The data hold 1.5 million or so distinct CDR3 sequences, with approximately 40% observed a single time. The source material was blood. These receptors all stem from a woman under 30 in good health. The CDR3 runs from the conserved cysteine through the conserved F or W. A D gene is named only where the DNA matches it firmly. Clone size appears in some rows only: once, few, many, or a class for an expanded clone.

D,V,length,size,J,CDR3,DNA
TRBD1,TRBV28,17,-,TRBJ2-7,CASSLQGQGAPHYEQYF,TGTGCCAGCAGTTTACAGGGACAGGGAGCCCCTCACTACGAGCAGTACTTC
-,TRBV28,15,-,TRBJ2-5,CASSFGEQNAETQYF,TGTGCCAGCAGTTTCGGGGAGCAAAATGCGGAGACCCAGTACTTC
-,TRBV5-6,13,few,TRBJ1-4,CASSQPTNEKLFF,TGTGCCAGCAGCCAACCAACTAATGAAAAACTGTTTTTT
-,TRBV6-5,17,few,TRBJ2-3,CASSYSIGQSSTDTQYF,TGTGCCAGCAGTTACTCGATCGGGCAGAGTTCCACAGATACGCAGTATTTT
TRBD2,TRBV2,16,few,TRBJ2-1,CASSEMLRRGANEQFF,TGTGCCAGCAGTGAAATGTTGCGGCGGGGGGCGAATGAGCAGTTCTTC
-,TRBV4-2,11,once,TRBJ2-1,CGSSSGDEQFF,TGTGGGAGTTCCTCAGGAGATGAGCAGTTCTTC
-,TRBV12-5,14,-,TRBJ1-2,CASGPRDGGYGYTF,TGTGCTAGTGGCCCGCGGGATGGAGGGTATGGCTACACCTTC
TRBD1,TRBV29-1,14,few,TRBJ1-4,CSVGDRGTNEKLFF,TGCAGCGTTGGAGACAGGGGAACTAATGAAAAACTGTTTTTT
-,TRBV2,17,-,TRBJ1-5,CASSDFVGLRAGQPQHF,TGTGCCAGCAGTGATTTCGTGGGCCTCAGGGCGGGTCAGCCCCAGCATTTT
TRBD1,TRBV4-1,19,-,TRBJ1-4,CASSQDRVRGFATNEKLFF,TGCGCCAGCAGCCAAGATCGGGTCAGGGGGTTTGCAACTAATGAAAAACTGTTTTTT
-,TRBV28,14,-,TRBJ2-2,CASSFGAGTGELFF,TGTGCCAGCAGTTTTGGGGCGGGGACCGGGGAGCTGTTTTTT
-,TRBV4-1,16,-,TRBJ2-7,CASSPTSGLYFYEQYF,TGCGCCAGCAGCCCCACGAGCGGCCTTTACTTCTACGAGCAGTACTTC
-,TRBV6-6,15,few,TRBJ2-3,CASSTPGPRTDTQYF,TGTGCCAGCAGTACGCCAGGACCTCGCACAGATACGCAGTATTTT
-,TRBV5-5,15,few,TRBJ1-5,CASSLEDYSNQPQHF,TGTGCCAGCAGCTTGGAAGACTATAGCAATCAGCCCCAGCATTTT
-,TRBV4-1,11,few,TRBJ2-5,CAGGDGETQYF,TGCGCCGGCGGGGACGGAGAGACCCAGTACTTC
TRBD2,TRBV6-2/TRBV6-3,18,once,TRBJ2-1,CASSYEAGGASSYNEQFF,TGTGCCAGCAGTTACGAAGCGGGGGGCGCGAGCTCCTACAATGAGCAGTTCTTC
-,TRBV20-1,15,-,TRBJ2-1,CSAKLPGLPGDEQFF,TGCAGTGCTAAGCTGCCGGGACTCCCAGGGGATGAGCAGTTCTTC
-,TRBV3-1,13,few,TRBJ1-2,CASSQGGQDGYTF,TGTGCCAGCAGCCAAGGGGGTCAAGATGGCTACACCTTC
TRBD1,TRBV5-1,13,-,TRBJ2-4,CASSLQDRRIQYF,TGCGCCAGCAGCTTGCAGGACAGGCGCATTCAGTACTTC